These T cell receptor beta chains were read from a single sample in a study of blood T cell repertoires in COVID-19. TCRdb keeps only in-frame clones here, not all; method: immunoSEQ multiplex PCR. The table shows about 150,000 clones, with approximately 80% occurring only once. Sequences were obtained from peripheral blood. The receptors were gathered from a woman aged 60-70 years with acute or convalescent COVID-19. The CDR3 runs from the conserved cysteine through the conserved F or W. The D gene is left open where the match is weak. Rows give clone size only sometimes, using once, few, many, or a class for an expanded clone.

v_call	clone_size	j_call	d_call	cdr3_aa	cdr3_nt
TRBV7-8	-	TRBJ1-2	-	CASSLGRGYGYTF	TGTGCCAGCAGCTTAGGCCGGGGCTATGGCTACACCTTC
TRBV28	-	TRBJ1-5	TRBD1	CASSLYRGSNQPQHF	TGTGCCAGCAGTTTATACAGGGGGAGCAATCAGCCCCAGCATTTT
TRBV18	once	TRBJ1-5	-	CASSPAAGTNSNQPQHF	TGTGCCAGCTCACCGGCGGCAGGGACTAATAGCAATCAGCCCCAGCATTTT
TRBV7-3	once	TRBJ2-1	-	CASSLNHGGREQFF	TGTGCCAGCAGCTTAAATCACGGGGGGCGCGAGCAGTTCTTC
TRBV7-2	few	TRBJ2-6	-	CASSLASQINPSEPGANVLTF	TGTGCCAGCAGCTTAGCCTCTCAGATAAACCCCAGTGAACCTGGGGCCAACGTCCTGACTTTC
TRBV19	-	TRBJ1-1	TRBD1	CASSSRTGKVNTEAFF	TGTGCCAGTAGTTCAAGGACAGGGAAGGTGAACACTGAAGCTTTCTTT
TRBV9	-	TRBJ2-3	-	CASSVGLPGAHTDTQYF	TGTGCCAGCAGCGTAGGGCTGCCTGGGGCCCACACAGATACGCAGTATTTT
TRBV10-1	-	TRBJ2-5	-	CASSEGAHRVLETQYF	TGCGCCAGCAGTGAGGGGGCCCACAGGGTTCTGGAGACCCAGTACTTC
TRBV10-3	-	TRBJ1-6	-	CAISARESNSPLHF	TGTGCCATCAGTGCCCGGGAATCTAATTCACCCCTCCACTTT
TRBV5-1	-	TRBJ2-5	-	CASSFQGHQETQYF	TGCGCCAGCAGCTTTCAGGGGCACCAAGAGACCCAGTACTTC
TRBV6-1	-	TRBJ1-2	TRBD1	CASSLRDRAGYTF	TGTGCCAGCAGCCTCCGGGACAGGGCTGGCTACACCTTC
TRBV9	-	TRBJ2-3	TRBD2	CASSPGGKLAGANTDTQYF	TGTGCCAGCAGCCCGGGGGGAAAACTAGCGGGGGCCAACACAGATACGCAGTATTTT
TRBV5-1	once	TRBJ2-1	TRBD1	CASSLSGTGVGNEQFF	TGCGCCAGCAGCTTGTCCGGGACAGGGGTCGGCAATGAGCAGTTCTTC
TRBV28	-	TRBJ1-2	-	CASSGGGGANYGYTF	TGTGCCAGCAGTGGGGGAGGGGGAGCTAACTATGGCTACACCTTC
TRBV10-2	-	TRBJ2-3	TRBD2	CASRGLVTDTQYF	TGCGCCAGCAGGGGACTAGTGACAGATACGCAGTATTTT
TRBV21-1	once	TRBJ1-4	-	CASSTDRFEKLFF	TGTGCCAGCAGCACGGACAGGTTCGAAAAACTGTTTTTT
TRBV6-5	-	TRBJ2-5	-	CASSYRGAGDQETQYF	TGTGCCAGCAGTTACAGGGGGGCGGGAGATCAAGAGACCCAGTACTTC
TRBV2	-	TRBJ2-5	TRBD2	CASSSTGGPETQYF	TGTGCCAGCAGCTCTACGGGGGGGCCAGAGACCCAGTACTTC
TRBV27	-	TRBJ1-5	-	CASSLRFNQPQHF	TGTGCCAGCAGTTTGAGATTCAATCAGCCCCAGCATTTT
TRBV7-3	-	TRBJ2-3	-	CASSLSRVGDTQYF	TGTGCCAGCAGCTTAAGCAGGGTGGGGGATACGCAGTATTTT
TRBV2	-	TRBJ2-5	-	CASSVREETQYF	TGTGCCAGCAGTGTGAGGGAAGAGACCCAGTACTTC
TRBV29-1	-	TRBJ2-6	-	CSADSSGANVLTF	TGCAGCGCCGACAGCTCTGGGGCCAACGTCCTGACTTTC
TRBV20-1	-	TRBJ1-5	-	CSASEGVYQPQHF	TGCAGTGCTAGTGAAGGGGTCTATCAGCCCCAGCATTTT
TRBV6-5	-	TRBJ1-2	-	CASTSRGQNYGYTF	TGTGCCAGCACCTCCCGGGGTCAAAACTATGGCTACACCTTC
TRBV29-1	-	TRBJ1-1	TRBD1	CSASRDRETEAFF	TGCAGCGCCTCCCGGGACAGGGAAACTGAAGCTTTCTTT
TRBV18	-	TRBJ2-1	-	CASSPTALYNEQFF	TGTGCCAGCTCACCGACAGCTCTCTACAATGAGCAGTTCTTC
TRBV10-1	few	TRBJ1-6	-	CASSPGLNSPLHF	TGCGCCAGCTCTCCAGGGCTAAATTCACCCCTCCACTTT
TRBV5-5	-	TRBJ2-3	-	CASSLESPPDTQYF	TGTGCCAGCAGCTTGGAAAGCCCCCCAGATACGCAGTATTTT
TRBV27	-	TRBJ2-1	TRBD2	CASSPLLAGGYNEQFF	TGTGCCAGCAGTCCACTACTAGCGGGGGGATACAATGAGCAGTTCTTC
TRBV3-1/TRBV3-2	-	TRBJ1-5	-	CASSQGMQGQPQHF	TGTGCCAGCAGCCAAGGGATGCAGGGCCAGCCCCAGCATTTT
TRBV27	once	TRBJ1-1	TRBD1	CASRDRGSAEAFF	TGTGCCAGCAGGGACAGGGGTTCGGCTGAAGCTTTCTTT
TRBV6-6	-	TRBJ1-2	-	CASSYSYRTEYGYTF	TGTGCCAGCAGTTACTCGTACCGGACAGAGTATGGCTACACCTTC
TRBV18	-	TRBJ2-7	TRBD2	CASSPKRGTYEQYF	TGTGCCAGCTCACCAAAGCGGGGTACCTACGAGCAGTACTTC
TRBV3-1/TRBV3-2	-	TRBJ2-5	TRBD2	CASSQGGGKETQYF	TGTGCCAGCAGCCAGGGCGGGGGTAAAGAGACCCAGTACTTC